The entry that follows covers one T cell receptor beta chain sequence. Antigen unknown. The data were obtained in a study of radiotherapy plus CTLA-4 blockade in lung cancer. Study summary: Patients showed objective responses in 18% of cases and disease control in under 40%.

Germline V CDR1 and CDR2: ENHRY, SYGVKD. With 4 bases removed from V and 2 bases from J, the gap between germline ends came to 11 bases. The CDR3 is 15 residues long. Broader study findings: Clones of tumor-derived TCRs expanded in blood after radiotherapy plus ipilimumab. In blood, early T cell clone dynamics reportedly predicted response best, together with interferon-beta.

TCRdb's table, derived via immunoSEQ multiplex PCR, lists solely in-frame clones and lacks some. The sample carries tens of thousands of clones, roughly 85% recorded once. Ipilimumab-mediated CTLA-4 blockade plus focal radiation was given to patients having chemo-refractory metastatic non-small-cell lung cancer. V and J are TRBV10-3 and TRBJ2-2; weak D call: TRBD1 (5 bases). This receptor was identified in a human donor with non-small cell lung cancer whose response to radiotherapy plus ipilimumab could not be evaluated. Sample: peripheral blood, taken from a patient treated with radiotherapy plus ipilimumab. CDR3 bases: TGTGCCATCAGTGGACAGACAAGCAACACCGGGGAGCTGTTTTTT. It yields the protein CAISGQTSNTGELFF.